These T cell receptor beta chains were read from a single sample in a study of OX40 agonist ivuxolimab in advanced cancers. TCRdb's table, derived via immunoSEQ multiplex PCR, lists solely in-frame clones and lacks some. The sample contains more than 15,000 clones, around 80% of which appear only once. The specimen comprised CD4+ or CD8+ T cells sorted from blood, sampled in a trial of the OX40 agonist ivuxolimab. The receptors were gathered from an adult with an advanced solid tumor such as melanoma, head and neck, liver or kidney cancer. Each CDR3 is given with its conserved first and last residue. D genes are given only for firm matches. For some rows the clone size is stated as once, few or many, or as a class when expanded; others skip it.

len	v_gene	j_gene	d_gene	abundance	CDR3aa	CDR3nt
13	TRBV19	TRBJ1-1	NA	NA	CASTTGAATEAFF	TGTGCCAGTACCACCGGGGCAGCCACTGAAGCTTTCTTT
11	TRBV28	TRBJ2-7	NA	once	CASSPGYEQYF	TGTGCCAGCAGCCCCGGGTACGAGCAGTACTTC
12	TRBV7-8	TRBJ1-1	NA	NA	CASSSTSKEAFF	TGTGCCAGCAGTTCCACATCGAAGGAAGCTTTCTTT
14	TRBV5-6	TRBJ1-1	TRBD1	few	CASSLGTGDTEAFF	TGTGCCAGCAGCTTGGGGACAGGGGACACTGAAGCTTTCTTT
16	TRBV11-2	TRBJ1-2	NA	NA	CASSLGGTLGNYGYTF	TGTGCCAGCAGCTTAGGGGGGACGCTTGGAAACTATGGCTACACCTTC
16	TRBV5-4	TRBJ1-6	NA	NA	CASSFMRPAGDSPLHF	TGTGCCAGCAGCTTTATGAGACCCGCCGGCGATTCACCCCTCCACTTT
17	TRBV27	TRBJ1-1	TRBD1	NA	CASSSLDSDRGTSEAFF	TGTGCCAGCAGTTCACTGGACAGCGACAGGGGTACTTCTGAAGCTTTCTTT
15	TRBV27	TRBJ2-2	NA	few	CASSLPGTVGGELFF	TGTGCCAGCAGTTTACCCGGGACTGTTGGCGGGGAGCTGTTTTTT
11	TRBV28	TRBJ1-5	NA	few	CASSPSVAQHF	TGTGCCAGCAGTCCATCGGTGGCCCAGCATTTT
16	TRBV15	TRBJ1-2	TRBD1	NA	CATAQGGQLLAYGYTF	TGTGCCACGGCCCAAGGGGGACAGCTTTTGGCTTATGGCTACACCTTC
15	TRBV6-6	TRBJ2-7	NA	NA	CASSYLRQGGGEQYF	TGTGCCAGCAGTTACCTCCGACAGGGCGGGGGAGAGCAGTACTTC
14	TRBV10-2	TRBJ2-3	NA	NA	CASSGERLTDTQYF	TGCGCCAGCAGTGGGGAGCGGCTCACAGATACGCAGTATTTT
15	TRBV5-1	TRBJ1-5	NA	NA	CASSLAGAGNQPQHF	TGCGCCAGCAGCTTGGCGGGGGCAGGGAATCAGCCCCAGCATTTT
16	TRBV27	TRBJ1-4	TRBD1	once	CASSLWVGTGVEKLFF	TGTGCCAGCAGTTTATGGGTCGGGACAGGGGTTGAAAAACTGTTTTTT
12	TRBV28	TRBJ2-7	NA	NA	CASSESSYEQYF	TGTGCCAGCAGCGAGAGCTCCTACGAGCAGTACTTC
15	TRBV5-4	TRBJ1-2	NA	once	CASSQEGGSLYGYTF	TGCGCCAGCAGCCAAGAAGGGGGTAGTCTATATGGCTACACCTTC
15	TRBV5-8	TRBJ2-1	NA	NA	CASSSLQNLYNEQFF	TGTGCCAGCAGCTCATTACAGAACTTATACAATGAGCAGTTCTTC
18	TRBV4-1	TRBJ2-1	TRBD2	medium-sized	CASSTAGVDKGSYNEQFF	TGCGCCAGCTCTACGGCGGGGGTCGACAAGGGCTCCTACAATGAGCAGTTCTTC
15	TRBV28	TRBJ2-3	TRBD2	NA	CASRRTSGRSDTQYF	TGTGCCAGCAGAAGGACTAGCGGGAGGTCCGATACGCAGTATTTT
14	TRBV6-5	TRBJ2-7	TRBD1	NA	CASSYGTGGDEQYF	TGTGCCAGCAGTTACGGGACAGGGGGCGACGAGCAGTACTTC
15	TRBV9	TRBJ2-7	NA	NA	CASSPGAGVVYEQYF	TGTGCCAGCTCCCCTGGGGCAGGCGTCGTCTACGAGCAGTACTTC
13	TRBV28	TRBJ2-7	TRBD2	NA	CASRMSGDYEQYF	TGTGCCAGCAGAATGAGCGGGGACTACGAGCAGTACTTC
16	TRBV28	TRBJ2-1	NA	NA	CASSLLTVYPINEQFF	TGTGCCAGCAGTTTGTTGACAGTCTACCCTATCAATGAGCAGTTCTTC
16	TRBV7-3	TRBJ2-1	NA	NA	CASSLTPASSYNEQFF	TGTGCCAGCAGCTTGACTCCCGCTAGCTCCTACAATGAGCAGTTCTTC
15	TRBV7-3	TRBJ2-1	NA	NA	CASSLIPGSYNEQFF	TGTGCCAGCAGCTTAATCCCGGGATCCTACAATGAGCAGTTCTTC
14	TRBV28	TRBJ2-7	TRBD2	medium-sized	CASSELAASGEQYF	TGTGCCAGCAGTGAACTAGCGGCCTCAGGCGAGCAGTACTTC
12	TRBV2	TRBJ1-1	NA	NA	CASGRGNTEAFF	TGTGCCAGTGGACGGGGAAACACTGAAGCTTTCTTT
15	TRBV14	TRBJ2-5	NA	NA	CASSPHLESQETQYF	TGTGCCAGCAGCCCCCACCTAGAAAGCCAAGAGACCCAGTACTTC
10	TRBV20-1	TRBJ2-5	NA	NA	CSALRGTQYF	TGCAGTGCTCTGAGGGGGACCCAGTACTTC
15	TRBV19	TRBJ2-3	NA	NA	CASSMDVRLTDTQYF	TGTGCCAGTAGTATGGACGTGAGATTGACAGATACGCAGTATTTT
13	TRBV5-8	TRBJ1-1	NA	NA	CASSLPDGTEAFF	TGTGCCAGCAGCTTGCCTGATGGAACTGAAGCTTTCTTT
15	TRBV2	TRBJ2-7	TRBD2	NA	CASSETSGRAYEQYF	TGTGCCAGCAGTGAAACTAGCGGGAGAGCGTACGAGCAGTACTTC
16	TRBV27	TRBJ2-7	NA	NA	CASSSRQVAPLYEQYF	TGTGCCAGCAGCTCCCGACAGGTAGCACCCCTTTACGAGCAGTACTTC
14	TRBV28	TRBJ1-3	TRBD1	NA	CASSLRGSGNTIYF	TGTGCCAGCAGCCTCAGGGGGTCTGGAAACACCATATATTTT
14	TRBV19	TRBJ2-1	NA	NA	CASSIPGGYNEQFF	TGTGCCAGTAGCATTCCTGGGGGTTACAATGAGCAGTTCTTC
18	TRBV7-6	TRBJ2-5	TRBD2	NA	CASSWMAGTSGEQETQYF	TGTGCCAGCAGCTGGATGGCGGGGACTAGCGGGGAACAAGAGACCCAGTACTTC
14	TRBV14	TRBJ2-7	NA	NA	CASSQWGTPGEQYF	TGTGCCAGCAGCCAATGGGGGACTCCAGGCGAGCAGTACTTC
15	TRBV9	TRBJ2-1	TRBD1	NA	CASSVLQGAYNEQFF	TGTGCCAGCAGCGTGCTACAGGGGGCTTACAATGAGCAGTTCTTC
18	TRBV13	TRBJ2-2	TRBD1	NA	CASSFAPGQVSNTGELFF	TGTGCCAGCAGCTTCGCGCCGGGACAGGTGTCGAACACCGGGGAGCTGTTTTTT